The 8 T cell receptor beta chains below all came from one sample that was sequenced in a study of CD8 T cells in ankylosing spondylitis. Each CDR3 protein gets one entry after TCRdb re-called the 5' RACE reads with MiXCR. The sample carries about 330,000 distinct CDR3 sequences, 8% recorded once. General study points: What seemed typical of ankylosing spondylitis blood was a TCR beta motif built from about 8 highly homologous variants.

The antigens for these receptors are not known. The sequenced sample was blood, either unsorted or a sorted T cell fraction (not recorded which). The receptors stem from a male donor with ankylosing spondylitis.

The table lists this clonotype with many counts. The rearrangement links TRBV29-1 to TRBJ2-1; D unresolved. Germline V gene lookup returns CDR1 SQVTM and CDR2 ANQGSEA. Trimming removed 6 bases at V and 0 bases at J, with 6 bases between. CDR3 size: 12 residues. The CDR3 DNA sequence: TGCAGCGTGAAAAGCTCCTACAATGAGCAGTTCTTC. It is translated as CSVKSSYNEQFF.

This clonotype was seen more than once but under ten times. The chain links TRBV19 to TRBJ2-1, with TRBD2 as a possible D gene (6 bases). The CDR3 length is 15 residues. Per germline, CDR1 LNHDA and CDR2 SQIVND (reference sequence). Trimming pared 3 bases from V and 8 bases from J, leaving 17 bases between. As DNA, the CDR3 is TGTGCCAGTAGTATTCGGGGGAGATGGGGCGATGAGCAGTTCTTC. This gives the protein CASSIRGRWGDEQFF.

The rearrangement links TRBV7-3 to TRBJ2-3; either TRBD1 or TRBD2 may supply D (7 bases each). CDR3 size: 13 residues. Per germline, CDR1 SGHTA and CDR2 FQGTGA. DNA of the CDR3: TGTGCGAGCGGGGACAGCCACACAGATACGCAGTATTTT. Protein product: CASGDSHTDTQYF.

This clonotype has at least ten counts. The chain links TRBV12-3 or TRBV12-4 to TRBJ2-2; D may be TRBD1 (5 bases). V lost 5 bases and J lost 1, with 11 bases in between. The CDR3 covers 15 residues. The CDR3, as DNA: TGTGCCAGCAGTACCCCCGACAGGAACACCGGGGAGCTGTTTTTT. Protein sequence: CASSTPDRNTGELFF.

V is TRBV4-2 and J is TRBJ2-1; TRBD2 might be the D (5 bases). The V gene's germline CDR1 is LGHNA and CDR2 YNFKEQ. The CDR3 is 15 amino acids. Trimming removed 4 bases from V and 6 bases from J, with 16 bases in between. In DNA, the CDR3 is TGTGCCAGCAGCCGAGGGTTAAGGGAGCTCAATGAGCAGTTCTTC. Protein: CASSRGLRELNEQFF.

This clonotype occurred a few times. The CDR3 DNA reads TGTGCCAGCACCCGGGGATTAGCGGGAGGGCGTGAGCAGTTCTTC. Its translation: CASTRGLAGGREQFF. The J gene is TRBJ2-1, the V gene TRBV12-3 or TRBV12-4, with TRBD2 matching 11 bases. CDR3 length: 15 amino acids. The J segment lost 9 bases and the V segment lost 7 bases, leaving 11 bases of the junction unmatched.

The chain couples TRBV4-1 to TRBJ2-7; 13 positions agree with TRBD2. V gave up 2 bases and J gave up 3 bases; unmatched junction bases: 16. Germline loops: CDR1 MGHRA, CDR2 YSYEKL. The length of the CDR3 is 20 residues. The DNA of the CDR3 is TGCGCCAGCAGCCAAACTAGCGGGAGGGCTTCTTTGTTTTCGGACTACGAGCAGTACTTC. Residues: CASSQTSGRASLFSDYEQYF.

The CDR3 sequence: CARSGTDEKLFF. The DNA of the CDR3 is TGTGCCAGGAGCGGGACAGATGAAAAACTGTTTTTT. The chain uses TRBV21-1 and TRBJ1-4; the table's D call of TRBD1 was not tested on the DNA. TRBV21-1 is flagged as a pseudogene. The CDR3 loop spans 12 amino acids.